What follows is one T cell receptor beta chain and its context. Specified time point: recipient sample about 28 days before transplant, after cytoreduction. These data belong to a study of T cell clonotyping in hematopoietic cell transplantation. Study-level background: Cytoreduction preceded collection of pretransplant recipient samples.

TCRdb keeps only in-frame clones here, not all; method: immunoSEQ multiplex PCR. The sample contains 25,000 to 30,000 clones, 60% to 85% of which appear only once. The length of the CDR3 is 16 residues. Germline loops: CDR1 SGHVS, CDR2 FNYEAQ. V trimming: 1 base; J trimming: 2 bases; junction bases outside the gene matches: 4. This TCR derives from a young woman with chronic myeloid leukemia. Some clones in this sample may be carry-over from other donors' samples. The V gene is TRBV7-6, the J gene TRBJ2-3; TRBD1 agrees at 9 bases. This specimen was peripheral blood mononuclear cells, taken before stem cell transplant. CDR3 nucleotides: TGTGCCAGCAGCTTAGTGGACAGGGGACTCACAGATACGCAGTATTTT. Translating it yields CASSLVDRGLTDTQYF.